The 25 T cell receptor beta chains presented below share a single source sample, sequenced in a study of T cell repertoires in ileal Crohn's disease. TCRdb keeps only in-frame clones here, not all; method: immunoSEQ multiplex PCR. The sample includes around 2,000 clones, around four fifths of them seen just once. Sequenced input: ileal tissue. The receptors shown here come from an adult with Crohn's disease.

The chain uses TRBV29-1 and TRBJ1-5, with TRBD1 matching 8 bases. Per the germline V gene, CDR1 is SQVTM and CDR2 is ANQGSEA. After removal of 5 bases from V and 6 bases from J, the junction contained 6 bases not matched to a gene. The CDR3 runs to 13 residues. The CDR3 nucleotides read TGCAGCGTTCAGACAGGGGAGAGTCAGCCCCAGCATTTT. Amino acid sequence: CSVQTGESQPQHF.

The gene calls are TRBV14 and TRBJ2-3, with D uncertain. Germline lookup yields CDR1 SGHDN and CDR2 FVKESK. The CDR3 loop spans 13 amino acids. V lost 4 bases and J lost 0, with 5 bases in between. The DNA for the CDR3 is TGTGCCAGCAGCCGGGCCAGCACAGATACGCAGTATTTT. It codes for CASSRASTDTQYF. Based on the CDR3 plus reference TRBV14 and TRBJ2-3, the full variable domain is EAGVTQFPSHSVIEKGQTVTLRCDPISGHDNLYWYRRVMGKEIKFLLHFVKESKQDESGMPNNRFLAERTGGTYSTLKVQPAELEDSGVYFCASSRASTDTQYFGPGTRLTVL.

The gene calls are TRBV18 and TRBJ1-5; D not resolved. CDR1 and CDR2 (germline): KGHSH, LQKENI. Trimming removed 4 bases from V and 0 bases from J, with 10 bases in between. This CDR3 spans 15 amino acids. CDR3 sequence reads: CASSRDKHSNQPQHF. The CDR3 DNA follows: TGTGCCAGCTCACGAGACAAACATAGCAATCAGCCCCAGCATTTT.

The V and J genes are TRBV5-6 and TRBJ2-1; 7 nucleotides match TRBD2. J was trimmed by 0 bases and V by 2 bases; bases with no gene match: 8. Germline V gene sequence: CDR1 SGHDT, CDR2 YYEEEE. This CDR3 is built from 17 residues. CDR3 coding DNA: TGTGCCAGCAGCTTATCGGCTAGCGGTTTCTCCTACAATGAGCAGTTCTTC. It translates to CASSLSASGFSYNEQFF. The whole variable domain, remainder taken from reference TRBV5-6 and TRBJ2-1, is DAGVTQSPTHLIKTRGQQVTLRCSPKSGHDTVSWYQQALGQGPQFIFQYYEEEERQRGNFPDRFSGHQFPNYSSELNVNALLLGDSALYLCASSLSASGFSYNEQFFGPGTRLTVL.

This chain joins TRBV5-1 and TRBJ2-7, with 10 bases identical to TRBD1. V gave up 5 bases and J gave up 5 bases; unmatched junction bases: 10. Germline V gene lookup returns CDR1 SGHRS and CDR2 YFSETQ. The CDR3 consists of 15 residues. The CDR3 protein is CASRDPGQGIHEQYF. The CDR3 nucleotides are TGCGCCAGCAGGGACCCGGGACAGGGGATCCACGAGCAGTACTTC.

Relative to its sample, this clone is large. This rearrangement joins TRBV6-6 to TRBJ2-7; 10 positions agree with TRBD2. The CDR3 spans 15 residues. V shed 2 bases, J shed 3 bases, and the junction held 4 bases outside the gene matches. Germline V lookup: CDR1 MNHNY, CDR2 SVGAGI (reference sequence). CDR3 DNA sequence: TGTGCCAGCAGTTACCTAGCGGGAGCGAACTACGAGCAGTACTTC. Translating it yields CASSYLAGANYEQYF.

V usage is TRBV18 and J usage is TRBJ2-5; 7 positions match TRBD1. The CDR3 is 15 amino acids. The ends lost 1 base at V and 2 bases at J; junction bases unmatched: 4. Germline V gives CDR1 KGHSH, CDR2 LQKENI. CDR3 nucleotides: TGTGCCAGCTCACCACGCCGGGACAGTCAAGAGACCCAGTACTTC. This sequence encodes CASSPRRDSQETQYF. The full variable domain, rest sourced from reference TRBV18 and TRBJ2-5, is NAGVMQNPRHLVRRRGQEARLRCSPMKGHSHVYWYRQLPEEGLKFMVYLQKENIIDESGMPKERFSAEFPKEGPSILRIQQVVRGDSAAYFCASSPRRDSQETQYFGPGTRLLVL.

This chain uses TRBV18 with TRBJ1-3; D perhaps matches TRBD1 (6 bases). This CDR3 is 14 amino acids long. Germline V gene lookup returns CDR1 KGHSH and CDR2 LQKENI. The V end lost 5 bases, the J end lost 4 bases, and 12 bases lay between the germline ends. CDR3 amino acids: CASSLQGAGNTIYF. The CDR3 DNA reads TGTGCCAGCTCATTACAGGGAGCGGGAAACACCATATATTTT.

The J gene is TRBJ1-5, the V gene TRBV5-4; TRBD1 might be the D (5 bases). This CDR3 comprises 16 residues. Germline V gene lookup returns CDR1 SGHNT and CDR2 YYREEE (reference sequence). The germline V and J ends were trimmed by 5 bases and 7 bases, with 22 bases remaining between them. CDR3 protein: CASRPPRGQGEQPQHF. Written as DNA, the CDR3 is TGTGCCAGCAGACCTCCAAGGGGTCAGGGCGAGCAGCCCCAGCATTTT.

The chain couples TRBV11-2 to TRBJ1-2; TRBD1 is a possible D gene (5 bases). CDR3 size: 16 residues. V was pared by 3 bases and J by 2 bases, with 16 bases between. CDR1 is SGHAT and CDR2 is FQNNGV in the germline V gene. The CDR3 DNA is TGTGCCAGCAGCTTTGCCCACAGGCAAAGGAACTATGGCTACACCTTC. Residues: CASSFAHRQRNYGYTF.

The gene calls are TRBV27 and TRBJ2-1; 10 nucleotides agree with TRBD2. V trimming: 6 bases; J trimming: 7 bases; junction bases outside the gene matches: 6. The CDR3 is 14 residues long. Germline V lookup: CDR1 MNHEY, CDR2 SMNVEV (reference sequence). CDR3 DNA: TGTGCCAGCAGGATAGCGGGGGGAGGAAATGAGCAGTTCTTC. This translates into CASRIAGGGNEQFF.

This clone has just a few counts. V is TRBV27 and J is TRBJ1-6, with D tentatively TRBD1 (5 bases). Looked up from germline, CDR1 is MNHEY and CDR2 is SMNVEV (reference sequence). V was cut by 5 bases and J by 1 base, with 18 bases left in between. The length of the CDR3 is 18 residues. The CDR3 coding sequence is TGTGCCAGCAGTCCGCGACAGTCGAGTGCATCCTATAATTCACCCCTCCACTTT. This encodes CASSPRQSSASYNSPLHF.

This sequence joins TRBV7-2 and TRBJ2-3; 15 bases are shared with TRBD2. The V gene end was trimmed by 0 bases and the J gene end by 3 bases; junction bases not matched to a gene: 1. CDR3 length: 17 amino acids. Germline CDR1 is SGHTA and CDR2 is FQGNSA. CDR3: CASSLAGTSGGTDTQYF. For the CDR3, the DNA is TGTGCCAGCAGCTTAGCCGGGACTAGCGGGGGGACAGATACGCAGTATTTT.

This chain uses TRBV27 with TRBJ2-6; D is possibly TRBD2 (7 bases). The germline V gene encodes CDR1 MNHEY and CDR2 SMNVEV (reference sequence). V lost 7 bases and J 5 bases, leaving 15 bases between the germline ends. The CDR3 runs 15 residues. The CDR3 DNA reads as TGTGCCAGCACCCCAAGGGGGGGTCGGGCCAACGTCCTGACTTTC. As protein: CASTPRGGRANVLTF.

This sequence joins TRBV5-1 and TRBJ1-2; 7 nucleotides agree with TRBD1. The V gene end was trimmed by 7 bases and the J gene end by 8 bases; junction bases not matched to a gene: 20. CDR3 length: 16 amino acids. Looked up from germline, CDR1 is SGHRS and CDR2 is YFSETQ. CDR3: CASRQTSWTGMGGYTF. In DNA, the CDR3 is TGCGCCAGCCGCCAAACCTCCTGGACAGGCATGGGAGGCTACACCTTC.

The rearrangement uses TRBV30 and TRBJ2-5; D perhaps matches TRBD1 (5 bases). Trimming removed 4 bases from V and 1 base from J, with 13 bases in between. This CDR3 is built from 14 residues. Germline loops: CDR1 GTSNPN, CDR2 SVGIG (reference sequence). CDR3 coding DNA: TGTGCCTGGAATCAGGGCGGCCTCCAAGAGACCCAGTACTTC. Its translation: CAWNQGGLQETQYF.

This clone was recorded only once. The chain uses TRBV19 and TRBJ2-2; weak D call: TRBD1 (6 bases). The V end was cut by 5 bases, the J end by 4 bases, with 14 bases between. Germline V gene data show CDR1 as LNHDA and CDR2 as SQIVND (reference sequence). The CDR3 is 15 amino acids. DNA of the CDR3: TGTGCCAGTAGTCCCCGCAGGGGTGGCACCGGGGAGCTGTTTTTT. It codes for CASSPRRGGTGELFF.

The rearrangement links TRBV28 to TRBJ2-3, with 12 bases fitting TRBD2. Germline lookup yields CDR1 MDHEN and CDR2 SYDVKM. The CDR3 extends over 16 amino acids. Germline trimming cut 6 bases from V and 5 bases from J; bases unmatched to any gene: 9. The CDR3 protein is CASRDLAGGWLDTQYF. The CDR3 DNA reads TGTGCCAGCAGGGATCTAGCGGGAGGGTGGTTAGATACGCAGTATTTT.

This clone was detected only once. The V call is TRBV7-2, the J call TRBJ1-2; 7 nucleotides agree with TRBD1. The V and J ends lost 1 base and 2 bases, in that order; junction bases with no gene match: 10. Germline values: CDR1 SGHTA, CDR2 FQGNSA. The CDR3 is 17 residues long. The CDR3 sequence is CASSLGSGQLYNYGYTF. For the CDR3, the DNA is TGTGCCAGCAGCTTAGGGTCGGGACAGCTTTACAACTATGGCTACACCTTC.

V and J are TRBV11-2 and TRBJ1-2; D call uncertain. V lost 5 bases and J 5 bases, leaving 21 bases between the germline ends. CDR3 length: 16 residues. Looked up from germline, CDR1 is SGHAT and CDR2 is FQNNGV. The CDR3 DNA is TGTGCCAGCAGCCCCCTACCGGGGAGGAACGTTTATGGCTACACCTTC. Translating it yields CASSPLPGRNVYGYTF.

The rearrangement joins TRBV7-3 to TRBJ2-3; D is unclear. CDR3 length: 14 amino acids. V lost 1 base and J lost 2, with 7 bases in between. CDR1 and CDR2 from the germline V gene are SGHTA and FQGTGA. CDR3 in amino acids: CASSLSGLTDTQYF. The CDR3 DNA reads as TGTGCCAGCAGCTTAAGCGGCCTCACAGATACGCAGTATTTT.

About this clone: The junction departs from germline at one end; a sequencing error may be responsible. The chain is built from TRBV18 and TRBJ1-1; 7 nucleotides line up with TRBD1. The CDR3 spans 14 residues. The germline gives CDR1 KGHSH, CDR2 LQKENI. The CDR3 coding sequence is TGTGCCAGCTCCCCACAGGGGTCGAACACTGAAGCTTTCTTT. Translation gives CASSPQGSNTEAFF.

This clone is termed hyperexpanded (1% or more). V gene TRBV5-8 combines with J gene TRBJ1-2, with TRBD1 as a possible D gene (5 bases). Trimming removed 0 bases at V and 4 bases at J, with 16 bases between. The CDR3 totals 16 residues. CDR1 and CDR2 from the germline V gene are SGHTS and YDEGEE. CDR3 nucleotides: TGTGCCAGCAGCTTGGAGCAGGACACGGCCTTCTATGGCTACACCTTC. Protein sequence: CASSLEQDTAFYGYTF.

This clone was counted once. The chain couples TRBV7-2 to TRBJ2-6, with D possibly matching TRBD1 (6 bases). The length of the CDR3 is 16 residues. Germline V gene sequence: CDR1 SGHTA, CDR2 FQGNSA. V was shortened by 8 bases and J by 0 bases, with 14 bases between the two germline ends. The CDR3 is CASRLDSNSGANVLTF. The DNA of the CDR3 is TGTGCCAGCCGCCTGGACAGCAACTCTGGGGCCAACGTCCTGACTTTC. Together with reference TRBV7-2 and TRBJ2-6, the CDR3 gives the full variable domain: GAGVSQSPSNKVTEKGKDVELRCDPISGHTALYWYRQSLGQGLEFLIYFQGNSAPDKSGLPSDRFSAERTGGSVSTLTIQRTQQEDSAVYLCASRLDSNSGANVLTFGAGSRLTVL.

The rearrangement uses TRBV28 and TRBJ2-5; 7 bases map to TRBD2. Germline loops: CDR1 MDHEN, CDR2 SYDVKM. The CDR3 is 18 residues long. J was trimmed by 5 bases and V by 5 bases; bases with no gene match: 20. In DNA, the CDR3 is TGTGCCAGCAGTGGTGTGCCCCATAGTAGGCGGGAGTCGGAGACCCAGTACTTC. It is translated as CASSGVPHSRRESETQYF.